A few counts support the clone carrying this TCR beta chain. It was with unique molecular identifiers that the TCRbeta library was prepared. Each CDR3 protein is one row after TCRdb ran MiXCR on the PCR reads. This table holds some 250,000 distinct CDR3 sequences, around 12% found once. V lost 5 bases and J lost 3; bases outside the gene matches: 7. Germline V gene sequence: CDR1 SQVTM, CDR2 ANQGSEA. The CDR3 consists of 13 residues. This entry comes from a study of T-cell reconstitution after alpha-beta-depleted transplantation in children. This clonotype was sampled from a human donor who donated a stem cell graft to a child with acute lymphoblastic leukemia. The sequences come from PBMCs from the stem cell graft donor, collected from the stem cell graft. The chain uses TRBV29-1 and TRBJ2-7; 7 bases agree with TRBD1. CDR3 coding DNA: TGCAGCGTTACGTACAGGGGTGACTACGAGCAGTACTTC. Its translation is CSVTYRGDYEQYF.